Given below is one TCR beta chain in context. Antigen specificity is unknown. Reverse transcription of about 0.45 to 1 ug RNA was carried out with random hexamers. Coverage of TCR beta CDR3 amplification by immunoSEQ multiplex PCR extended to 54 Vbeta and 13 Jbeta. TCRdb re-derived calls from the immunoSEQ multiplex PCR reads in MiXCR, one entry per CDR3 protein. Seen here are around 130,000 distinct CDR3 sequences, around 91% observed once, and the top ten hold 0.2% to 0.25%. Negative isolation yielded CD4+ and CD8+ T cells, and FACS enriched TEMRA cells. This CDR3 is 15 amino acids long. CDR1 is KGHSH, CDR2 LQKENI, per germline. Trimming shortened V by 5 bases and J by 3 bases, and 15 bases separated the two germline ends. This record belongs to a study of CD8 T cells in Susac syndrome. Broader study findings: The number of individuals included in the study's TCR sequencing and HLA analysis was acknowledged as relatively small.

This chain joins TRBV18 and TRBJ2-3; D perhaps matches TRBD2 (6 bases). The receptor's source is a human donor with multiple sclerosis. The source material was CD8+ T cells from PBMCs. This chain's CDR3 is CASSKSSATTDTQYF. The CDR3 nucleotides read TGTGCCAGCTCAAAATCTAGCGCGACGACAGATACGCAGTATTTT. The full variable domain, rest sourced from reference TRBV18 and TRBJ2-3, is NAGVMQNPRHLVRRRGQEARLRCSPMKGHSHVYWYRQLPEEGLKFMVYLQKENIIDESGMPKERFSAEFPKEGPSILRIQQVVRGDSAAYFCASSKSSATTDTQYFGPGTRLTVL.